This T cell receptor (beta chain) was sequenced in a study of T cells in Graves' hyperthyroidism and ophthalmopathy. Amplification yielded TCR beta CDR3 regions, with RNA transcripts as the source. TCR CDR3 regions were first amplified by RT-PCR with HTBI primers. TCRdb used MiXCR to reprocess the multiplex PCR reads, holding one entry per CDR3 protein. This sample has about 560,000 distinct CDR3 sequences, with roughly 46% found just once. Patients aged 18 to 65 with hyperthyroidism were newly diagnosed, with duration under 2 months. The V end was cut by 4 bases, the J end by 6 bases, with 19 bases between. The CDR3 spans 16 residues. From germline, CDR1 is SNHLY and CDR2 FYNNEI. This clonotype was counted a single time.

The sequencing input was peripheral blood or thyroid tissue (not recorded which). This rearrangement joins TRBV2 to TRBJ1-5, with D perhaps TRBD1 (5 bases). The sequence was obtained from a woman younger than 30 with Graves' hyperthyroidism. The CDR3 nucleotides read TGTGCCAGCAGTGTTTTTGGGTCGGGGGGGGGTCAGCCCCAGCATTTT. Translating gives CASSVFGSGGGQPQHF.